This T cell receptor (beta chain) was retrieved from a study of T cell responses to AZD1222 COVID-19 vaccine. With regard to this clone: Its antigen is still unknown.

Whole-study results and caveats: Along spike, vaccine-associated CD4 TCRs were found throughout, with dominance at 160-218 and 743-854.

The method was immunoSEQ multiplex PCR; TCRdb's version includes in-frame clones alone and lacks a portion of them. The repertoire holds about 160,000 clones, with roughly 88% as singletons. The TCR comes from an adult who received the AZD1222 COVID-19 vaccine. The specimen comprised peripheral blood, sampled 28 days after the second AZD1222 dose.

The CDR3 region is CASTRRGGFGGELFF. The CDR3 nucleotides are TGTGCCAGCACCAGACGAGGGGGGTTCGGCGGGGAGCTGTTTTTT. The chain links TRBV9 to TRBJ2-2; perhaps D is TRBD1 or TRBD2 (6 bases each). The germline V and J ends were trimmed by 6 bases and 7 bases, with 19 bases remaining between them. Per the germline V gene, CDR1 is SGDLS and CDR2 is YYNGEE. The CDR3 is 15 residues long.